Detailed here is one T cell receptor beta chain. Antigen specificity is unknown. The second PCR ran about 6 to 12 cycles with a sample-barcoded 5' primer and J-beta primers. TCRdb passed the 5' RACE reads through MiXCR, listing each CDR3 protein once. The table records about 780,000 distinct CDR3 sequences, about half of them present only once. The data derive from a study of blood T cells in healthy people across ages. General study points: The study found more naive CD4+ cells and higher diversity in long-lived than aged donors.

Trimming removed 6 bases at V and 10 bases at J, with 19 bases between. CDR1 and CDR2 (germline): SNHLY, FYNNEI. CDR3 size: 13 residues. The chain carries TRBV2 and TRBJ2-7, with no clear D. The receptor was isolated from a man aged 80 or over in good health. Sequenced material: blood. The CDR3 DNA sequence: TGTGCCAGCAGGGAATTGGAGTCCCCCCTCCAGTACTTC. As protein: CASRELESPLQYF.